This is a list of T cell receptor beta chains from one sample in a study of cytomegalovirus exposure and HLA in healthy donors. Data came from immunoSEQ multiplex PCR; TCRdb stores just in-frame clones and leaves some out. Of about 160,000 clones in the sample, around 77% were seen once. Material for sequencing was PBMCs. These receptors were collected from a woman aged 25-40 years in good health and CMV-seronegative. Both conserved end residues are part of each CDR3. A D gene is named only where the DNA matches it firmly. Rows may omit the clone size; those that give it use once, few, many or a size class.

d_gene,abundance,v_gene,j_gene,CDR3nt,CDR3aa
NA,NA,TRBV6-5,TRBJ2-5,TGTGCCAGCAGACAGACTAGGTCAGAGACCCAGTACTTC,CASRQTRSETQYF
TRBD1,once,TRBV7-9,TRBJ1-5,TGTGCCAGCAGCTTAGTGGGGACAGTAAATCAGCCCCAGCATTTT,CASSLVGTVNQPQHF
TRBD1,NA,TRBV18,TRBJ2-1,TGTGCCAGCTCACCCCTCTCGACAGGGTCCGATGAGCAGTTCTTC,CASSPLSTGSDEQFF
NA,NA,TRBV4-2,TRBJ2-1,TGTGCCAGCAGCCAAGCGTCCGGGGTGGGTGAGCAGTTCTTC,CASSQASGVGEQFF
NA,NA,TRBV5-1,TRBJ2-2,TGCGCCAGCAGCCTGACAGCCTCGAACACCGGGGAGCTGTTTTTT,CASSLTASNTGELFF
TRBD2,NA,TRBV5-8,TRBJ2-1,TGTGCCAGCAGCTTCCGCGGGGGGGCCTCCGGTGAGCAGTTCTTC,CASSFRGGASGEQFF
NA,once,TRBV4-2,TRBJ2-7,TGTGCCAGCAGCCAAATAGGTGGCCAGGGCTACGAGCAGTACTTC,CASSQIGGQGYEQYF
NA,NA,TRBV5-4,TRBJ2-1,TGTGCCAGCATCCTCACAGGTAGCTCCTACAATGAGCAGTTCTTC,CASILTGSSYNEQFF
TRBD2,NA,TRBV5-4,TRBJ2-7,TGTGCCAGCAGCTTGGCCCTAGCGGGGGTAGAAGAGCAGTACTTC,CASSLALAGVEEQYF
TRBD1,NA,TRBV30,TRBJ2-3,TGTGCCTGGAGTGTGGGAGTGGGGACAGCAGATACGCAGTATTTT,CAWSVGVGTADTQYF
TRBD2,NA,TRBV2,TRBJ2-1,TGTGCCAGCAGTGAAGAATGGCTAGCGGGGGATGGAGAGCAGTTCTTC,CASSEEWLAGDGEQFF
NA,NA,TRBV5-4,TRBJ1-2,TGTGCCAGCAGTCCCCAACTGGGTGGAGGTGGCTACACCTTC,CASSPQLGGGGYTF
NA,NA,TRBV10-3,TRBJ2-2,TGTGCCATCAGTGAGTCGCGAGGTTCGAACACCGGGGAGCTGTTTTTT,CAISESRGSNTGELFF
NA,NA,TRBV5-1,TRBJ2-3,TGCGCCAGCAGCTTGGAGGGGTCAGATACGCAGTATTTT,CASSLEGSDTQYF
NA,NA,TRBV18,TRBJ1-5,TGTGCCAGCTCCGACCGGGGTTCCGATAGCAATCAGCCCCAGCATTTT,CASSDRGSDSNQPQHF
TRBD1,once,TRBV5-6,TRBJ1-3,TGTGCCAGCAGCCTAGGGGGCGACTACTCTGGAAACACCATATATTTT,CASSLGGDYSGNTIYF
NA,NA,TRBV19,TRBJ2-7,TGTGCCAGTAGTATAGGGGCAGGGTACGAGCAGTACTTC,CASSIGAGYEQYF
NA,NA,TRBV2,TRBJ2-3,TGTGCCACCCCGGGAGCAGGGATCTCCACAGATACGCAGTATTTT,CATPGAGISTDTQYF
TRBD1,NA,TRBV5-4,TRBJ2-3,TGTGCCAGCAGTCACGGACAGGGGACAGATACGCAGTATTTT,CASSHGQGTDTQYF
NA,NA,TRBV7-6,TRBJ2-7,TGTGCCAGCAGCTTAGGGGGCCTCCCCTACGAGCAGTACTTC,CASSLGGLPYEQYF
TRBD2,NA,TRBV11-2,TRBJ2-2,TGTGCCAGCAGCTTTGGGCTAGCGGACACCGGGGAGCTGTTTTTT,CASSFGLADTGELFF
NA,NA,TRBV7-8,TRBJ1-4,TGTGCCAGCAGCGCCCGTGGCAAGGGACAAGTTGCAACTAATGAAAAACTGTTTTTT,CASSARGKGQVATNEKLFF